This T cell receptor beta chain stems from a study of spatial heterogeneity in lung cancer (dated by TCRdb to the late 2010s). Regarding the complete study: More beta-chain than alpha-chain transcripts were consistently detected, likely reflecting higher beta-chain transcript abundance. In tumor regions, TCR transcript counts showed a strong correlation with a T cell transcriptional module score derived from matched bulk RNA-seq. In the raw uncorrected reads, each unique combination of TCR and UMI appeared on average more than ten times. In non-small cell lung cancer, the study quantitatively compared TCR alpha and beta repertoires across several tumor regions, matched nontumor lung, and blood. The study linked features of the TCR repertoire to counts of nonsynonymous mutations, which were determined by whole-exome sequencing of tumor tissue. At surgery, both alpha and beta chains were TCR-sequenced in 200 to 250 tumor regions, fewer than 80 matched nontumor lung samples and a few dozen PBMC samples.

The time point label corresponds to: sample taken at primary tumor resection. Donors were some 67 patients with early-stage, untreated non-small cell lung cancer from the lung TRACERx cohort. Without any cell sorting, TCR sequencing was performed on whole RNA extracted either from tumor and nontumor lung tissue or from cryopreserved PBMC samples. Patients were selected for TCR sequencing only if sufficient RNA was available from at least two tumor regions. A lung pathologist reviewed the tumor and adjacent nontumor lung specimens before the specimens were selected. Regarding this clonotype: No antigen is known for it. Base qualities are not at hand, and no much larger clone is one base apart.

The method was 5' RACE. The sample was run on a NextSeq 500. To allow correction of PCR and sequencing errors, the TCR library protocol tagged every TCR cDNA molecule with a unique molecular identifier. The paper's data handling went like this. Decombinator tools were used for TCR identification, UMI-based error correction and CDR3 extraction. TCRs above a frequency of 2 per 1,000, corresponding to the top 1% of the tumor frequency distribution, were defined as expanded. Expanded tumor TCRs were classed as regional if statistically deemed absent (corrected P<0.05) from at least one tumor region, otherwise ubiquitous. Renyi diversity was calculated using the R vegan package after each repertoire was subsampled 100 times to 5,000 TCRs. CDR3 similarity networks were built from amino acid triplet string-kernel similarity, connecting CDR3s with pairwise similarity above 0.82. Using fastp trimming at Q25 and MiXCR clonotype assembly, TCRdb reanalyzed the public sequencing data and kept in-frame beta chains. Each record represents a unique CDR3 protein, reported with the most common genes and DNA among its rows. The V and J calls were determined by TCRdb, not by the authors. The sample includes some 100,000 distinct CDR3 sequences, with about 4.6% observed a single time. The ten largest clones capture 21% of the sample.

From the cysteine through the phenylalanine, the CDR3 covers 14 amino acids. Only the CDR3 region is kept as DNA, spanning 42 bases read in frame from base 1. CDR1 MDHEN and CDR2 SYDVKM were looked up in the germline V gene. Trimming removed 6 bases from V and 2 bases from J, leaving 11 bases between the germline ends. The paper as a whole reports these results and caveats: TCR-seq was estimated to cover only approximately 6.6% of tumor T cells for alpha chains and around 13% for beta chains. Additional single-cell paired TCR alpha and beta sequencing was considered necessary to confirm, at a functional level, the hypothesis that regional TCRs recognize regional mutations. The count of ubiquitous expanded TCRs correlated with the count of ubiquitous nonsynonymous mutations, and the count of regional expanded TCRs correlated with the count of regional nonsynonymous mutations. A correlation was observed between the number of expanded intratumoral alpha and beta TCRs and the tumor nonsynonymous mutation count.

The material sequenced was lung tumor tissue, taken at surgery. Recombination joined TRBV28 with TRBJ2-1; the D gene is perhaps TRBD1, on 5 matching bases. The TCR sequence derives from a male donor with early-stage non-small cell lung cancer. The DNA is TGTGCCAGCAGCCGACAGAAGGCCTACAATGAGCAGTTCTTC. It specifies CASSRQKAYNEQFF.